The next 21 T cell receptor beta chains were all read from a single sample in a study of vaccination and CD4 T cells after COVID-19. The Oncomine TCR Beta short-read assay sequenced DNA from cultured CD4+ T cells. TCRdb independently ran MiXCR on the PCR reads; one entry per CDR3 protein. Of around 9,800 distinct CDR3 sequences listed, around 23% were seen once; the top ten hold 24%. No antigens are known for them. Documented treatment: roughly 11-day PBMC culture with coronavirus spike peptide pools or control peptides (ViraFEST assay). Source: CD4+ T cells from blood, cultured in vitro, taken after SARS-CoV-2 vaccination. Receptors originate from a human donor who had recovered from COVID-19.

The rearrangement uses TRBV7-2 and TRBJ2-3, with D uncertain. Per germline, CDR1 SGHTA and CDR2 FQGNSA. The CDR3 is made up of 12 amino acids. Trimming pared 1 base from V and 10 bases from J, leaving 9 bases between. CDR3 in amino acids: CASSLVGKPQYF. DNA of the CDR3: TGTGCCAGCAGCTTAGTTGGCAAGCCGCAGTATTTT.

The chain uses TRBV28 and TRBJ1-2; D is perhaps TRBD1 (5 bases). This CDR3 has 14 residues. Between the trimmed V and J ends, which lost 4 bases and 2 bases, there was a span of 11 bases. Germline-derived CDR1 and CDR2 are MDHEN and SYDVKM. The CDR3 loop reads CASSYPRGNYGYTF. The CDR3 coding sequence is TGTGCCAGCAGTTATCCTCGGGGGAACTATGGCTACACCTTC.

V gene TRBV18 combines with J gene TRBJ2-5, with D possibly TRBD2 on 5 matching bases. CDR3 length equals 11 residues. CDR1 is KGHSH, CDR2 LQKENI, per germline. Trimming pared 3 bases from V and 12 bases from J, leaving 11 bases between. The CDR3 sequence is CASSPDLTKYF. The CDR3 nucleotides read TGTGCCAGCTCACCGGACTTAACCAAGTACTTC.

The chain employs TRBV5-4 and TRBJ2-5; 13 nucleotides match TRBD2. The CDR3 extends over 18 amino acids. Germline values: CDR1 SGHNT, CDR2 YYREEE (reference sequence). Losses at the gene ends were 0 bases for V and 0 bases for J; bases not matched to a gene: 5. CDR3 sequence (DNA): TGTGCCAGCAGCTTGGGACTAGCGGGGGGCTCCTACCAAGAGACCCAGTACTTC. This encodes CASSLGLAGGSYQETQYF. The full variable domain, in which reference TRBV5-4 and TRBJ2-5 provide the parts outside the CDR3, is ETGVTQSPTHLIKTRGQQVTLRCSSQSGHNTVSWYQQALGQGPQFIFQYYREEENGRGNFPPRFSGLQFPNYSSELNVNALELDDSALYLCASSLGLAGGSYQETQYFGPGTRLLVL.

The V gene is TRBV7-2, the J gene TRBJ1-1, with D possibly matching TRBD1 (6 bases). The CDR3 loop spans 15 amino acids. The V and J ends lost 2 bases and 5 bases respectively, with 15 bases between them. The germline CDR1 and CDR2 sequences are SGHTA and FQGNSA. The CDR3 DNA is TGTGCCAGCAGCTTAAATGGGGGGGCAAGGACTGAAGCTTTCTTT. Protein sequence: CASSLNGGARTEAFF. Combining the CDR3 with reference TRBV7-2 and TRBJ1-1 gives the whole variable domain GAGVSQSPSNKVTEKGKDVELRCDPISGHTALYWYRQSLGQGLEFLIYFQGNSAPDKSGLPSDRFSAERTGGSVSTLTIQRTQQEDSAVYLCASSLNGGARTEAFFGQGTRLTVV.

The chain recombines TRBV4-2 with TRBJ2-1; TRBD2 agrees at 13 bases. The germline gives CDR1 LGHNA, CDR2 YNFKEQ. Unmatched junction bases numbered 13, after V lost 4 bases and J lost 13 bases. The CDR3 spans 16 residues. This CDR3 reads CASSPRRGLAGPPQFF. The CDR3 region has the DNA TGTGCCAGCAGCCCACGACGGGGACTAGCGGGACCGCCACAGTTCTTC.

This clonotype has a handful of counts. V is TRBV4-2 and J is TRBJ1-1; TRBD1 is a possible D gene (6 bases). V was clipped by 3 bases and J by 8 bases, with 10 bases between them. CDR1 LGHNA and CDR2 YNFKEQ come from the germline V gene. The CDR3 loop spans 12 amino acids. CDR3 residues: CASSQPQGEAFF. CDR3 nucleotides: TGTGCCAGCAGCCAGCCCCAGGGGGAAGCTTTCTTT.

This clonotype was recorded a few times. The CDR3 is CASSSGTETQYF. The CDR3 nucleotides read TGCGCCAGCAGTAGCGGGACGGAGACCCAGTACTTC. The J gene is TRBJ2-5, the V gene TRBV10-2; TRBD2 matches at 7 bases. Germline CDR1 and CDR2: WSHSY and SAAADI. The CDR3 loop spans 12 amino acids. J gave up 5 bases and V 5 bases, and 2 bases lay outside the gene matches.

The chain uses TRBV24-1 and TRBJ2-1; a possible D gene is TRBD2 (5 bases). Trimming shortened V by 3 bases and J by 1 base, and 12 bases separated the two germline ends. The CDR3 spans 16 residues. Per the germline V gene, CDR1 is KGHDR and CDR2 is SFDVKD. The CDR3 nucleotides are TGTGCCACCAGTGATCAGGACGGAGGATCCTACAATGAGCAGTTCTTC. Translated: CATSDQDGGSYNEQFF.

The V call is TRBV10-3, the J call TRBJ1-1; a weak D match, TRBD1 (5 bases). This CDR3 comprises 16 residues. The germline CDR1 and CDR2 sequences are ENHRY and SYGVKD. V was clipped by 0 bases and J by 3 bases, with 14 bases between them. In nucleotides, the CDR3 is TGTGCCATCAGTGAGTCGACGGGGCGCCCGGACACTGAAGCTTTCTTT. Translating gives CAISESTGRPDTEAFF.

The chain has TRBV20-1 and TRBJ1-2; 11 nucleotides line up with TRBD1. CDR1 is DFQATT and CDR2 is SNEGSKA in the germline V gene (reference sequence). J was trimmed by 4 bases and V by 3 bases; bases with no gene match: 7. CDR3 length: 15 residues. The CDR3 region is CSARQLDRGPYGYTF. The CDR3 bases are TGCAGTGCTAGGCAACTGGACAGGGGGCCCTATGGCTACACCTTC.

In this sample, this clonotype is medium-sized. The V call is TRBV20-1, the J call TRBJ1-6; no reliable D call. The CDR3 totals 14 residues. CDR1 DFQATT and CDR2 SNEGSKA come from the germline V gene (reference sequence). The V and J ends lost 5 bases and 8 bases respectively, with 16 bases between them. This chain's CDR3 is CSAGFGLMDSPLHF. The DNA of the CDR3 is TGCAGTGCTGGTTTTGGGTTGATGGATTCACCCCTCCACTTT.

The chain combines TRBV6-4 with TRBJ2-2; D is undetermined. The V gene lost 0 bases and the J gene lost 5 bases, with 4 bases spanning the gap. The CDR3 extends over 13 amino acids. Germline loops: CDR1 MRHNA, CDR2 SNTAGT. The CDR3 reads CASSDSGTGELFF. CDR3 nucleotide sequence: TGTGCCAGCAGTGACTCCGGGACCGGGGAGCTGTTTTTT.

This clonotype was seen a few times. The chain carries TRBV21-1 and TRBJ2-7; the D call of TRBD1 is as the table states it, not checked on the DNA. TRBV21-1 is a pseudogene locus. CDR3 length: 14 amino acids. The DNA of the CDR3 is TGTGCCAGCGTCCGCCGGGACAGGGTCTACGAGCAGTACTTC. Encoded protein: CASVRRDRVYEQYF.

This clonotype was observed a few times. The rearrangement joins TRBV6-9 to TRBJ2-5; perhaps TRBD1 as D (5 bases). The CDR3 consists of 16 residues. V lost 10 bases to trimming and J lost 5 bases, with 26 bases between them. Germline CDR1 MNHGY, CDR2 SVAAGI. CDR3 amino acids: CATKLSGTSWGETQYF. The DNA for the CDR3 is TGTGCCACCAAGTTGTCAGGAACATCATGGGGCGAGACCCAGTACTTC.

J is TRBJ2-3 and V is TRBV20-1; 16 bases are a match to TRBD2. J gave up 4 bases and V 4 bases, and 8 bases lay outside the gene matches. Per the germline V gene, CDR1 is DFQATT and CDR2 is SNEGSKA (reference sequence). CDR3 length equals 17 residues. The CDR3 DNA is TGCAGTGCTATTGGGTGGGGACTAGCGGGAGGGGCAGATACGCAGTATTTT. Encoded protein: CSAIGWGLAGGADTQYF.

The chain combines TRBV19 with TRBJ1-1, with 9 bases matching TRBD1. The CDR3 totals 12 residues. Germline V gene sequence: CDR1 LNHDA, CDR2 SQIVND (reference sequence). J was trimmed by 6 bases and V by 9 bases; bases with no gene match: 5. The CDR3 sequence: CASANRGPEAFF. CDR3 nucleotides: TGTGCCAGCGCCAACAGGGGGCCTGAAGCTTTCTTT.

The J gene is TRBJ1-2, the V gene TRBV20-1; 7 bases map to TRBD1. This CDR3 contains 14 residues. The V and J ends lost 4 bases and 4 bases, in that order; junction bases with no gene match: 9. Germline V lookup: CDR1 DFQATT, CDR2 SNEGSKA (reference sequence). CDR3 DNA: TGCAGTGCTACGACAGGGCGATACGTCTATGGCTACACCTTC. Amino acid sequence: CSATTGRYVYGYTF.

The chain has TRBV2 and TRBJ1-2; 7 bases align to TRBD1. In germline, CDR1 is SNHLY, CDR2 FYNNEI. There are 13 residues in the CDR3. V lost 7 bases and J lost 2; bases outside the gene matches: 4. The CDR3 DNA sequence: TGTGCCAGCACCCTGACAGGGAACTATGGCTACACCTTC. Protein sequence: CASTLTGNYGYTF.

This chain uses TRBV7-2 with TRBJ2-1; 9 bases are a match to TRBD2. Germline loops: CDR1 SGHTA, CDR2 FQGNSA. Trimming took 6 bases from V and 4 from J; bases not matched to a gene: 7. This CDR3 spans 15 amino acids. CDR3 in amino acids: CASRPGTSSYNEQFF. The CDR3, as DNA: TGTGCCAGCAGACCCGGGACTAGCAGTTACAATGAGCAGTTCTTC.

This clonotype is medium-sized in the sample. The gene calls are TRBV20-1 and TRBJ1-3, with D uncertain. This CDR3 comprises 13 residues. Germline V CDR1 and CDR2: DFQATT, SNEGSKA (reference sequence). The V end was cut by 6 bases, the J end by 2 bases, with 11 bases between. The CDR3 spells CSAPRAAGNTIYF. DNA for the CDR3: TGCAGTGCCCCCCGGGCAGCTGGAAACACCATATATTTT.